A single sample gave rise to the 26 T cell receptor beta chains below, sequenced in a study of T cells in women clearing cervical HPV infection (dated by TCRdb to the late 2010s). Receptor amplification or capture employed the immunoSEQ multiplex PCR assay. The clones in this table, taken by TCRdb from immuneACCESS, are in-frame only. Not every clone is retained; where verified, under half of the shortfall comes from an unresolved V gene, and the cause of the rest is unknown. The sample's records list tens of thousands of clones. The ten biggest clones cover about 7.7% of the sample. The source material was blood buffy coat. The receptors were sampled from a woman aged 18-70 years with a cervical HPV16 infection that either progressed to CIN3+ or cleared (not recorded which).

The CDR3 is CASSPQGSNYGYTF. The sequenced CDR3 bases are TGTGCCAGCTCACCCCAGGGCTCTAACTATGGC. This chain links TRBV18 with TRBJ1-2, with D perhaps matching TRBD1 (5 bases). The sequenced fragment ends 3 residues before the CDR3 boundary, so the rest is inferred from the germline J gene. The germline V gene encodes CDR1 KGHSH and CDR2 LQKENI. CDR3 length: 14 residues. Deletions cut 3 bases from V and 0 bases from J, with 8 bases between.

Regarding this clone: From the germline J gene comes the end of the CDR3, since the read stops 3 residues before it. The rearrangement links TRBV20-1 to TRBJ2-7, with 7 nucleotides matching TRBD1. The germline V gene has CDR1 DFQATT and CDR2 SNEGSKA (reference sequence). This CDR3 contains 14 residues. J gave up 2 bases and V 5 bases, and 9 bases lay outside the gene matches. The chain's CDR3 is CSAADGQVTYEQYF. The part of the CDR3 DNA that was read is TGCAGTGCTGCCGACGGACAGGTGACCTACGAG.

Notes on this clone: The CDR3 end is not reached by the read, which stops 3 residues before it; the germline J gene fills it in. V gene TRBV6-2 or TRBV6-3 combines with J gene TRBJ2-4, with a possible D match to TRBD2 (5 bases). CDR1 MNHEY and CDR2 SVGEGT come from the germline V gene. This CDR3 region has 16 residues. V was trimmed by 7 bases and J by 1 base, leaving 17 bases between them. The CDR3 DNA, read in part, is TGTGCCAGCAAGGGCGGACTGTCGTTGGCCAAAAACATT. Its translation is CASKGGLSLAKNI. The entire CDR3 sequence reads CASKGGLSLAKNIQYF.

Remarks on this clone: The CDR3 goes on 3 residues after the read ends, and that part is filled in from the germline J gene. The J gene is TRBJ1-1, the V gene TRBV5-1; a possible D gene is TRBD1 (6 bases). The CDR3 runs to 16 residues. In germline, CDR1 is SGHRS, CDR2 YFSETQ. Deletions cut 4 bases from V and 0 bases from J, with 16 bases between. The CDR3 spells CASSVRGALLNTEAFF. Incomplete CDR3 DNA: TGCGCCAGCAGCGTGCGGGGGGCCCTTTTGAACACTGAA.

With regard to this clone: The CDR3 is cut off 3 residues early in the read; its end comes from the germline J gene. This sequence joins TRBV20-1 and TRBJ1-4, with D perhaps TRBD1 (5 bases). Germline CDR1 and CDR2: DFQATT and SNEGSKA (reference sequence). V lost 2 bases to trimming and J lost 3 bases, with 16 bases between them. This CDR3 contains 16 residues. CDR3 bases read: TGCAGTGCTAGAACAACTCTCACAGGACCTAATGAAAAA. The encoded protein is CSARTTLTGPNEK. The whole CDR3 region reads CSARTTLTGPNEKLFF.

As concerns this clone: Read data end 3 residues before the CDR3 end; the end is taken from the germline J gene. This chain joins TRBV7-8 and TRBJ2-5, with 10 bases identical to TRBD1. V lost 1 base and J lost 4; bases outside the gene matches: 3. Germline CDR1 SGHVS, CDR2 FQNEAQ. CDR3 length equals 15 residues. This chain's CDR3 is CASSLDRQGAETQYF. The CDR3 DNA, read in part, is TGTGCCAGCAGCTTAGATCGACAGGGGGCAGAGACC.

CDR3 bases read: TGTGCCAGCAGCCTGCCGGGACAGAGTATCGATGGT. Translating gives CASSLPGQSIDG. The CDR3 reads in full as CASSLPGQSIDGQYF. The chain is built from TRBV6-2 or TRBV6-3 and TRBJ2-4, with 7 positions matching TRBD1. From the germline J gene comes the end of the CDR3, since the read stops 3 residues before it. CDR1 and CDR2 (germline): MNHEY, SVGEGT. The CDR3 contains 15 residues.

In the case of this clone: One end of the junction fails to match germline, which may point to a read error. The DNA ends 3 residues before the CDR3 does, and the rest of the CDR3 is filled in from the germline J gene. The sample contains more than one DNA sequence encoding this CDR3. V usage is TRBV5-1 and J usage is TRBJ1-3, with D perhaps matching TRBD1 (5 bases). The CDR3 is made up of 14 amino acids. From germline, CDR1 is SGHRS and CDR2 YFSETQ. CDR3 protein: CASSLEGSGNTIYF. CDR3 DNA (partial): TGCGCCAGCAGCTTGGAGGGGTCCGGAAACACG.

On this clone itself: The sequence runs out 3 residues before the end of the CDR3; the remainder is reconstructed from the germline J gene. The chain combines TRBV10-3 with TRBJ2-5; 7 bases align to TRBD2. V trimming: 4 bases; J trimming: 2 bases; junction bases outside the gene matches: 4. Germline V gene lookup returns CDR1 ENHRY and CDR2 SYGVKD. The CDR3 runs 14 residues. The chain's CDR3 is CAISAGGGQETQYF. The part of the CDR3 DNA that was read is TGTGCCATCAGTGCGGGCGGGGGACAAGAGACC.

Of note for this clone: The CDR3 end falls 3 residues outside the read, so it is completed with the germline J gene. This chain uses TRBV20-1 with TRBJ1-5; D call uncertain. V was shortened by 0 bases and J by 6 bases, with 18 bases between the two germline ends. In germline, CDR1 is DFQATT, CDR2 SNEGSKA (reference sequence). This CDR3 contains 16 residues. Incomplete CDR3 DNA: TGCAGTGCTAGAGATATTAGTTTGGCGGTGGGTCAGCCC. This codes for CSARDISLAVGQP. The full CDR3 sequence reads CSARDISLAVGQPQHF.

To note about this clone: The read terminates 3 residues ahead of where the CDR3 ends, so the germline J gene completes it. The rearrangement joins TRBV11-2 to TRBJ2-3; 9 bases fit TRBD2. The CDR3 has 15 residues. The germline V gene encodes CDR1 SGHAT and CDR2 FQNNGV. The DNA read from the CDR3 is TGTGCCAGCAGCTTGCTAGCGGGGCTTGGGGGGACG. It translates to CASSLLAGLGGT. The whole CDR3 protein reads CASSLLAGLGGTQYF. Combining the CDR3 with reference TRBV11-2 and TRBJ2-3 gives the whole variable domain EAGVAQSPRYKIIEKRQSVAFWCNPISGHATLYWYQQILGQGPKLLIQFQNNGVVDDSQLPKDRFSAERLKGVDSTLKIQPAKLEDSAVYLCASSLLAGLGGTQYFGPGTRLTVL.

As regards this clone: The sequence runs out 3 residues before the end of the CDR3; the remainder is reconstructed from the germline J gene. The chain couples TRBV30 to TRBJ1-4; tentative D call: TRBD1 (5 bases). The CDR3 has 15 residues. The germline CDR1 and CDR2 sequences are GTSNPN and SVGIG (reference sequence). V was cut by 0 bases and J by 8 bases, with 16 bases left in between. The part of the CDR3 DNA that was read is TGTGCCTGGAGTGTACTGTGGGGGGAGGGCGAAAAA. It yields the protein CAWSVLWGEGEK. The whole CDR3 reads CAWSVLWGEGEKLFF.

A word on this clone: Read sequence stops 3 residues before the CDR3 end, and the germline J gene provides the missing end. This sequence joins TRBV7-2 and TRBJ2-7; D is ambiguous. Trimming cost V 5 bases and J 6 bases, with 11 bases left between them. The germline gives CDR1 SGHTA, CDR2 FQGNSA. The CDR3 covers 12 residues. The CDR3 bases that were read are TGTGCCAGCAGCCGAGATCTAGTCGAG. Residues: CASSRDLVE. The entire CDR3 reads CASSRDLVEQYF.

Concerning this clone itself: The read falls 3 residues short of the CDR3 end, and the missing part is taken from the germline J gene. This specimen includes other DNA sequences encoding the same CDR3. The genes are TRBV30 and TRBJ1-3, with TRBD1 as a possible D gene (6 bases). The germline gives CDR1 GTSNPN, CDR2 SVGIG (reference sequence). CDR3 size: 12 residues. The V end was cut by 5 bases, the J end by 1 base, with 6 bases between. CDR3 amino acids: CAWGQSGNTIYF. The covered CDR3 bases are TGTGCCTGGGGACAGTCTGGAAACACC.

Details on this clone: Other DNA sequences in the sample encode the same CDR3. CDR3 in amino acids: CSAPPYNYGYTF. Incomplete CDR3 DNA: TGCAGTGCTCCTCCGTATAACTATGGC. V usage is TRBV20-1 and J usage is TRBJ1-2; D call uncertain. The CDR3 is cut off 3 residues early in the read; its end comes from the germline J gene. The germline V gene has CDR1 DFQATT and CDR2 SNEGSKA (reference sequence). V lost 5 bases and J 1 base, leaving 8 bases between the germline ends. The CDR3 runs to 12 residues.

In the case of this clone: The CDR3 end is not reached by the read, which stops 3 residues before it; the germline J gene fills it in. The chain combines TRBV5-1 with TRBJ1-1; D not certain. V was trimmed by 1 base and J by 0 bases, leaving 10 bases between them. The CDR3 runs 15 residues. The germline CDR1 and CDR2 sequences are SGHRS and YFSETQ. The part of the CDR3 DNA that was read is TGCGCCAGCAGCTTGTATGGCAGTATGAACACTGAA. Its translation is CASSLYGSMNTE. The whole CDR3 protein is CASSLYGSMNTEAFF.

As to this clone: The read falls 3 residues short of the CDR3 end, and the missing part is taken from the germline J gene. The chain carries TRBV9 and TRBJ2-3, with D perhaps TRBD1 or TRBD2 (5 bases each). The CDR3 spans 13 residues. Trimming removed 4 bases from V and 5 bases from J, with 11 bases in between. The V gene's germline CDR1 is SGDLS and CDR2 YYNGEE. The CDR3 here is CASSYQGEDTQYF. CDR3 DNA (partial): TGTGCCAGCAGCTACCAGGGAGAAGATACG. Together with reference TRBV9 and TRBJ2-3, the CDR3 gives the full variable domain: DSGVTQTPKHLITATGQRVTLRCSPRSGDLSVYWYQQSLDQGLQFLIQYYNGEERAKGNILERFSAQQFPDLHSELNLSSLELGDSALYFCASSYQGEDTQYFGPGTRLTVL.

Points on this clone: The missing CDR3 end, 3 residues past where the read stops, is filled in from the germline J gene. The gene calls are TRBV7-9 and TRBJ1-1, with 7 bases that match TRBD1. After removal of 5 bases from V and 4 bases from J, the junction contained 7 bases not matched to a gene. This CDR3 has 14 residues. CDR1 SEHNR and CDR2 FQNEAQ come from the germline V gene (reference sequence). The CDR3 DNA, read in part, is TGTGCCAGCAGCACTCGGGACAGAACCACTGAA. Protein: CASSTRDRTTE. The whole CDR3 sequence is CASSTRDRTTEAFF.

As regards this clone: The read ends 3 residues early relative to the CDR3; the germline J gene fills the gap. The rearrangement joins TRBV7-3 to TRBJ1-1; TRBD1 is a possible D gene (5 bases). Germline assignment: CDR1 SGHTA and CDR2 FQGTGA. There are 16 residues in the CDR3. V lost 5 bases and J 0 bases, leaving 16 bases between the germline ends. The CDR3 reads CASSVTGGNMNTEAFF. The part of the CDR3 DNA that was read is TGTGCCAGCAGCGTCACGGGGGGAAACATGAACACTGAA.

For this clone: The observed sequence ends 3 residues before the CDR3 terminus, with the missing tail filled in from the germline J gene. The chain joins TRBV19 to TRBJ2-7, with 9 bases fitting TRBD1. V trimming: 7 bases; J trimming: 6 bases; junction bases outside the gene matches: 10. The CDR3 runs to 14 residues. Germline V gene data show CDR1 as LNHDA and CDR2 as SQIVND (reference sequence). CDR3 sequence reads: CASKNTGTGREQYF. The sequenced CDR3 bases are TGTGCCAGTAAAAATACCGGGACAGGGCGCGAG.

Concerning this clone: The read ends 3 residues shy of where the CDR3 ends; the end is completed using the germline J gene. The V call is TRBV15, the J call TRBJ2-3, with D unclear. There are 12 residues in the CDR3. Germline lookup yields CDR1 LNHNV and CDR2 YYDKDF (reference sequence). Between the trimmed V and J ends, which lost 0 bases and 5 bases, there was a span of 3 bases. Partial CDR3 DNA: TGTGCCACCAGCAGAGATCAAGATACG. This sequence encodes CATSRDQDT. The whole CDR3 sequence reads CATSRDQDTQYF.

As to this clone: The CDR3 is cut off 3 residues early in the read; its end comes from the germline J gene. The rearrangement uses TRBV19 and TRBJ1-5; no clear D gene. The CDR3 is 15 residues long. The germline V and J ends were trimmed by 7 bases and 1 base, with 14 bases remaining between them. Germline CDR1 and CDR2: LNHDA and SQIVND (reference sequence). The CDR3 reads CASTERPSSNQPQHF. Incomplete CDR3 DNA: TGTGCCAGTACAGAGCGACCCTCAAGCAATCAGCCC.

Details on this clone: The DNA ends 3 residues before the CDR3 does, and the rest of the CDR3 is filled in from the germline J gene. This chain connects TRBV5-1 to TRBJ2-5, with a possible D match to TRBD1 (6 bases). The CDR3 extends over 14 amino acids. Germline CDR1 reads SGHRS; CDR2 reads YFSETQ. The V and J ends lost 4 bases and 3 bases respectively, with 13 bases between them. The covered CDR3 bases are TGCGCCAGCAGCCCAAGGACAGCCGAAGAGACC. This sequence encodes CASSPRTAEET. The whole CDR3 reads CASSPRTAEETQYF.

As for this clone: The read comes to an end 3 residues before the CDR3 does, leaving the germline J gene to fill in the end. The rearrangement joins TRBV14 to TRBJ2-3; D gene unclear. The CDR3 contains 14 residues. Germline loops: CDR1 SGHDN, CDR2 FVKESK. The chain's CDR3 is CASSQEMAQETQYF. Partial CDR3 DNA: TGTGCCAGCAGCCAAGAGATGGCGCAGGAGACG.

Points on this clone: The observed sequence ends 3 residues before the CDR3 terminus, with the missing tail filled in from the germline J gene. The rearrangement joins TRBV5-1 to TRBJ2-7; D perhaps matches TRBD1 (6 bases). V was pared by 4 bases and J by 0 bases, with 11 bases between. The CDR3 is 14 amino acids. Germline V gives CDR1 SGHRS, CDR2 YFSETQ. The DNA read from the CDR3 is TGCGCCAGCAGCCCCGACAGGTACTCCTACGAG. Amino acid sequence: CASSPDRYSYE. The full CDR3 sequence reads CASSPDRYSYEQYF.

Notes on this clone: The read ends 3 residues early relative to the CDR3; the germline J gene fills the gap. The rearrangement links TRBV29-1 to TRBJ1-4; tentatively, D is TRBD1 (6 bases). The CDR3 is 13 residues long. The V gene's germline CDR1 is SQVTM and CDR2 ANQGSEA. The ends were cut back, 5 bases at V and 7 bases at J, with 14 bases in the middle. The part of the CDR3 DNA that was read is TGCAGCGTTCTGAGTCTGGGGGCTGAAAAA. This encodes CSVLSLGAEK. The full CDR3 reads CSVLSLGAEKLFF.